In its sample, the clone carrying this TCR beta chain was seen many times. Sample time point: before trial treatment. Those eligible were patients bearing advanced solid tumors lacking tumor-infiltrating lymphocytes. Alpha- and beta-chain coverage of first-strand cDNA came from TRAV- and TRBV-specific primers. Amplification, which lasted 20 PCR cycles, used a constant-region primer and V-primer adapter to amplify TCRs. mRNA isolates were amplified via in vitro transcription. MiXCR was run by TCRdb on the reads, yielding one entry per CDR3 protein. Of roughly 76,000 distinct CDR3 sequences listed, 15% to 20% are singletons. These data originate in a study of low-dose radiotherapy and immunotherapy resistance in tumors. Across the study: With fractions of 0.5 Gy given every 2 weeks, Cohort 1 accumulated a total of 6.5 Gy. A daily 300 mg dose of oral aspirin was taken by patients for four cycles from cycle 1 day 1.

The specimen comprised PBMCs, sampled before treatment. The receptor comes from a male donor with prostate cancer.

The CDR3 nucleotides are TGCGCCAGCAGCCACCCCCCGGGGCAGAAGACTAATCAGCCCCAGCATTTT. It codes for CASSHPPGQKTNQPQHF. This chain links TRBV4-1 with TRBJ1-5; D might be TRBD1 (5 bases). Per germline, CDR1 MGHRA and CDR2 YSYEKL. V gave up 3 bases and J gave up 4 bases, with 19 bases separating them. This CDR3 is built from 17 residues.